This T cell receptor beta chain was retrieved from a study of cytomegalovirus exposure and HLA in healthy donors. Study results and limitations: There were a few CMV-associated chains whose specificity for CMV antigens was confirmed in vitro. According to reports, the classifier identified cytomegalovirus status with high specificity and sensitivity. In the 130 or so validation repertoires, a later analysis found that first-cohort TCR clusters tended to co-occur.

V was pared by 4 bases and J by 0 bases, with 23 bases between. CDR1 and CDR2 (germline): SGDLS, YYNGEE. There are 18 residues in the CDR3. Measured with immunoSEQ multiplex PCR; TCRdb has only the in-frame clones, and not every one. This repertoire shows some 90,000 clones, roughly 96% found once; its top ten account for roughly 0.78%. Turning to this clone: Its specificity is not known.

The sample taken for sequencing was PBMCs. The receptor was derived from a young man in good health and CMV-seronegative. The chain carries TRBV9 and TRBJ2-7, with D unresolved. The CDR3 is CASSPRGSPKQISYEQYF. The CDR3, as DNA: TGTGCCAGCAGCCCACGAGGTAGCCCTAAACAAATCTCCTACGAGCAGTACTTC.